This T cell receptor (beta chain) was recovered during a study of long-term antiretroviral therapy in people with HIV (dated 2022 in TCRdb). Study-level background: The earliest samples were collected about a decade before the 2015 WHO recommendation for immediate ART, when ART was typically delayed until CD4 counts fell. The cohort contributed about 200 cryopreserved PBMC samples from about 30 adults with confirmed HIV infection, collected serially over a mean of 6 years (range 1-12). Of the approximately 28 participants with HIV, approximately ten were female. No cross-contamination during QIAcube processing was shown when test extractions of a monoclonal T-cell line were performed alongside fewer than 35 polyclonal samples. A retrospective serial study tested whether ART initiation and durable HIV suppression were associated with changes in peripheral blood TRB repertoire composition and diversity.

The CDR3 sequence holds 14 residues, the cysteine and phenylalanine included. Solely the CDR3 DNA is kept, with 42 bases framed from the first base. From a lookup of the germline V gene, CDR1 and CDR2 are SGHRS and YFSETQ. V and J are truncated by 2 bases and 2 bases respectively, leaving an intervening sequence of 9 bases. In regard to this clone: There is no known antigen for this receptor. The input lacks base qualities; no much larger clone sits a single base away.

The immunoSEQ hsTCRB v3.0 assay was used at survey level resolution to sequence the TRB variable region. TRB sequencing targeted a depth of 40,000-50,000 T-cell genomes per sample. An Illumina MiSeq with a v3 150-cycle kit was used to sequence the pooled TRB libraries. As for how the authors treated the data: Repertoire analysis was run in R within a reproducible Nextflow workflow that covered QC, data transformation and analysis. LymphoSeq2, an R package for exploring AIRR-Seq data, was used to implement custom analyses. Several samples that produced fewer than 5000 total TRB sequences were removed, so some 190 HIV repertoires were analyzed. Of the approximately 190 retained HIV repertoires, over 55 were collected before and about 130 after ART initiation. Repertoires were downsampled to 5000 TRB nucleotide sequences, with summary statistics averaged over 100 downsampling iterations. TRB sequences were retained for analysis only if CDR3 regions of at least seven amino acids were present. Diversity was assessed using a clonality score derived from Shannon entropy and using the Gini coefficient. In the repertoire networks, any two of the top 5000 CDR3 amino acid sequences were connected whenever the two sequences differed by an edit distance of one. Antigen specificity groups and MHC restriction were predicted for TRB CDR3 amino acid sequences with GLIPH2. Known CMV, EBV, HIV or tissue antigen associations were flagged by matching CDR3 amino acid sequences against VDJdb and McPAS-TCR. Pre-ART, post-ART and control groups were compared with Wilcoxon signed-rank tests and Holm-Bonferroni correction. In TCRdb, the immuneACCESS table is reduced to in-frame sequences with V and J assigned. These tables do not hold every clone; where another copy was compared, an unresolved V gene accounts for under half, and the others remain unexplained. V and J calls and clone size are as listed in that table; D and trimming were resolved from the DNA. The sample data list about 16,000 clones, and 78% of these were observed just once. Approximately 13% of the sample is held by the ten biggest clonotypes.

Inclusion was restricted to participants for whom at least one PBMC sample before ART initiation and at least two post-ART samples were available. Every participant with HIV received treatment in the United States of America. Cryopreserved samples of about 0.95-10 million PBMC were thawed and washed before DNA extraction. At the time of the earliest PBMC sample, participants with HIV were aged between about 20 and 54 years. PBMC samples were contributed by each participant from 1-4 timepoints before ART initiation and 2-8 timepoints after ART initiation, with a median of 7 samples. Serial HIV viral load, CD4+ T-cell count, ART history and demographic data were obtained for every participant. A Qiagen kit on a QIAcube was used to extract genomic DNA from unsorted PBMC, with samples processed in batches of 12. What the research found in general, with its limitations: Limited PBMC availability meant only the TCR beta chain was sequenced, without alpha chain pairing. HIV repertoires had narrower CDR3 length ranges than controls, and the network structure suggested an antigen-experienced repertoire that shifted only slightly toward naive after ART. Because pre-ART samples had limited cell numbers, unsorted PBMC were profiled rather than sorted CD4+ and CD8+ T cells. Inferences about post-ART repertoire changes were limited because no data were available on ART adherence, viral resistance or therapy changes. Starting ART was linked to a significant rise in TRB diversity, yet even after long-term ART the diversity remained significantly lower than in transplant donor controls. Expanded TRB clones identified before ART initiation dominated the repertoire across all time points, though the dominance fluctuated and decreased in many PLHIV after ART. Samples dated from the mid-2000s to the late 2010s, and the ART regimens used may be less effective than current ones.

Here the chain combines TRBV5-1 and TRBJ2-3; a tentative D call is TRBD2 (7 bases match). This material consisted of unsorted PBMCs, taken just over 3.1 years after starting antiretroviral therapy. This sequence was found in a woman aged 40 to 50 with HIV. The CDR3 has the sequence CASSLGGATDTQYF. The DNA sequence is TGCGCCAGCAGCTTAGGGGGGGCCACAGATACGCAGTATTTT.